These T cell receptor beta chains were read from a single sample in a study of blood T cell repertoires in COVID-19. Clones were read by immunoSEQ multiplex PCR, and TCRdb kept only the in-frame ones, dropping some. The sample yields 310,000 or so clones, around 86% seen once. The sample comprised peripheral blood. All receptors derive from a woman aged 45-65 years with acute or convalescent COVID-19. The CDR3 runs from the conserved cysteine through the conserved F or W. The order of the fields is clone size, V gene, J gene, D gene, CDR3 protein, CDR3 DNA. D genes are given only for firm matches. Size is stated for part of the rows, as once, few or many counts, or as a class when the clone is expanded.

>-|TRBV29-1|TRBJ2-3|TRBD2
CSVETSGGTDTQYF
TGCAGCGTTGAGACTAGCGGGGGAACAGATACGCAGTATTTT
>-|TRBV14|TRBJ2-5|-
CASSQGHRQMAQYF
TGTGCCAGCAGCCAAGGTCACAGGCAGATGGCCCAGTACTTC
>-|TRBV30|TRBJ2-5|-
CAWSTGGETQYF
TGTGCCTGGAGTACCGGAGGGGAGACCCAGTACTTC
>-|TRBV5-3|TRBJ1-1|-
CARSLVFGEGLAEAFF
TGTGCCAGAAGCTTGGTGTTCGGGGAAGGTCTAGCTGAAGCTTTCTTT
>-|TRBV12-3/TRBV12-4|TRBJ1-5|-
CASNIGGEPQHF
TGTGCCAGCAACATAGGGGGAGAGCCCCAGCATTTT
>-|TRBV5-1|TRBJ1-1|-
CASSLDSGNTEAFF
TGCGCCAGCAGCTTGGACAGTGGGAACACTGAAGCTTTCTTT
>-|TRBV11-3|TRBJ2-3|-
CASSYGGLRTDTQYF
TGTGCCAGCAGCTATGGGGGCCTACGCACAGATACGCAGTATTTT
>-|TRBV7-2|TRBJ2-7|-
CASSSTGTTSTYEQYF
TGTGCCAGCAGCTCAACCGGGACAACTAGTACCTACGAGCAGTACTTC
>-|TRBV14|TRBJ2-5|-
CASSQGARSIVQYF
TGTGCCAGCAGCCAAGGTGCCAGGTCAATCGTCCAGTACTTC
>few|TRBV28|TRBJ1-4|-
CASSLFEVREKLFF
TGTGCCAGCAGTTTATTTGAGGTTAGGGAAAAACTGTTTTTT
>-|TRBV5-1|TRBJ1-1|TRBD1
CASSYIGQGEAFF
TGCGCCAGCAGTTACATCGGACAGGGCGAAGCTTTCTTT
>-|TRBV29-1|TRBJ2-1|TRBD2
CSVDPGGPWNEQFF
TGCAGCGTTGACCCGGGAGGGCCTTGGAATGAGCAGTTCTTC
>-|TRBV6-1|TRBJ1-5|-
CASSERVEASSNQPQHF
TGTGCCAGCAGTGAAAGAGTTGAGGCCTCTAGCAATCAGCCCCAGCATTTT
>-|TRBV18|TRBJ2-7|TRBD2
CASSAGLAGAEQYF
TGTGCCAGCTCAGCGGGACTAGCGGGAGCTGAGCAGTACTTC
>-|TRBV28|TRBJ1-4|-
CASSPIPTGPWEKLFF
TGTGCCAGCAGTCCCATCCCAACAGGGCCGTGGGAAAAACTGTTTTTT
>-|TRBV6-6|TRBJ1-1|-
CASRENSLNTEAFF
TGTGCCAGCAGAGAAAACAGCCTGAACACTGAAGCTTTCTTT
>-|TRBV11-2|TRBJ2-7|TRBD1
CASNRDRSYEQYF
TGTGCCAGCAACCGGGACAGGAGCTACGAGCAGTACTTC
>-|TRBV19|TRBJ2-7|TRBD2
CASSIKTSEYPEQYF
TGTGCCAGTAGTATAAAGACTAGCGAGTACCCGGAGCAGTACTTC
>-|TRBV6-5|TRBJ2-7|-
CASSSMGTLSYEQYF
TGTGCCAGCTCGAGTATGGGGACACTCTCCTACGAGCAGTACTTC
>-|TRBV7-9|TRBJ2-7|-
CASSAADIFSYEQYF
TGTGCCAGCAGCGCTGCCGACATTTTCTCCTACGAGCAGTACTTC
>few|TRBV29-1|TRBJ1-5|-
CSVTGYGGSNQPQHF
TGCAGCGTGACAGGTTACGGTGGGAGCAATCAGCCCCAGCATTTT
>-|TRBV6-2/TRBV6-3|TRBJ1-5|-
CASSYSTGWRYSNQPQHF
TGTGCCAGCAGTTACTCTACTGGATGGCGGTATAGCAATCAGCCCCAGCATTTT
>-|TRBV27|TRBJ1-2|-
CASSLIQGGDYGYTF
TGTGCCAGCAGTTTAATCCAGGGCGGGGACTATGGCTACACCTTC
>-|TRBV27|TRBJ1-2|-
CASSLSGGVGYTF
TGTGCCAGCAGTTTATCGGGGGGGGTGGGCTACACCTTC
>-|TRBV29-1|TRBJ1-1|TRBD1
CSVGKGQTNTEAFF
TGCAGCGTTGGTAAGGGACAGACGAACACTGAAGCTTTCTTT
>-|TRBV28|TRBJ2-2|-
CASSLLGTTNTGELFF
TGTGCCAGCAGTTTATTAGGCACTACGAACACCGGGGAGCTGTTTTTT
>-|TRBV15|TRBJ2-1|TRBD2
CATRRGGLGNEQFF
TGTGCCACCAGGCGGGGGGGGCTCGGGAATGAGCAGTTCTTC
>-|TRBV6-5|TRBJ2-3|TRBD2
CASRPTSGGTDTQYF
TGTGCCAGCAGGCCCACTAGCGGGGGCACAGATACGCAGTATTTT
>-|TRBV27|TRBJ2-7|TRBD2
CASRRRTSGEQYF
TGTGCCAGCAGACGCCGGACTAGCGGCGAGCAGTACTTC
>-|TRBV11-3|TRBJ2-1|-
CASSPRRGSYNEQFF
TGTGCCAGCAGCCCCCGGAGGGGCTCCTACAATGAGCAGTTCTTC
>-|TRBV30|TRBJ1-6|-
CAWSHDSQLNSPLHF
TGTGCCTGGAGCCACGACAGCCAACTTAATTCACCCCTCCACTTT
>-|TRBV29-1|TRBJ2-7|TRBD1
CSVGTGGAYEQYF
TGCAGCGTCGGGACAGGGGGAGCCTACGAGCAGTACTTC
>-|TRBV5-6|TRBJ2-3|-
CASSLGHGADTQYF
TGTGCCAGCAGCCTTGGACATGGGGCAGATACGCAGTATTTT
>-|TRBV14|TRBJ2-7|TRBD2
CASSRTGTSGTYEQYF
TGTGCCAGCAGCCGAACCGGGACTAGCGGGACCTACGAGCAGTACTTC
>-|TRBV29-1|TRBJ2-5|-
CSVEGTAQETQYF
TGCAGCGTTGAAGGGACAGCTCAAGAGACCCAGTACTTC